Shown below are 5 T cell receptor beta chains from a single sample sequenced in a study of cytomegalovirus exposure and HLA in healthy donors. The PCR used 60 Vbeta and 13 Jbeta primers. Profiling relied on immunoSEQ multiplex PCR, and the TCRdb table lists in-frame clones only, not all of them. This sample carries 150,000 to 200,000 clones, 82% of them seen once, and the ten largest clones take about 1.6%. Sequencing input: PBMCs. The receptors here all came from a male donor in good health and CMV-seronegative.

The chain joins TRBV10-3 to TRBJ1-1, with 7 nucleotides matching TRBD1. Germline V gives CDR1 ENHRY, CDR2 SYGVKD. This CDR3 region has 13 residues. V shed 10 bases, J shed 1 base, and the junction held 6 bases outside the gene matches. The CDR3 DNA sequence: TGTGCCACGACAGGGTCAAAGAACACTGAAGCTTTCTTT. Protein: CATTGSKNTEAFF.

This clone was picked up a small number of times. The gene calls are TRBV15 and TRBJ2-5, with D possibly matching TRBD2 (5 bases). The CDR3 loop spans 13 amino acids. Germline CDR1 reads LNHNV; CDR2 reads YYDKDF (reference sequence). V dropped 8 bases and J dropped 1 base, with 11 bases sitting between them. CDR3 DNA sequence: TGTGCCACCTTGAGCGGTACCCAAGAGACCCAGTACTTC. This translates into CATLSGTQETQYF.

The chain joins TRBV18 to TRBJ1-5, with 8 bases lining up with TRBD1. J lost 7 bases, V lost 6 bases, and 14 bases had no gene match. The CDR3 loop spans 16 amino acids. Germline V CDR1 and CDR2: KGHSH, LQKENI. CDR3 loop: CASSPPGQGLYQPQHF. CDR3 in DNA: TGTGCCAGCTCGCCGCCCGGACAGGGACTTTACCAGCCCCAGCATTTT.

V gene TRBV10-3 combines with J gene TRBJ1-5, with a tentative D call TRBD1 (6 bases). V lost 6 bases and J lost 5, with 11 bases in between. Germline CDR1 reads ENHRY; CDR2 reads SYGVKD. This CDR3 has 13 amino acids. CDR3 nucleotide sequence: TGTGCCATCAGACGGACAGAAGATCAGCCCCAGCATTTT. Its translation is CAIRRTEDQPQHF.

The rearrangement links TRBV2 to TRBJ1-5; maybe TRBD1 (5 bases). Germline assignment: CDR1 SNHLY and CDR2 FYNNEI. Trimming removed 7 bases from V and 0 bases from J, with 10 bases in between. This CDR3 region has 14 residues. Here the CDR3 reads CASKPGNSNQPQHF. The DNA for the CDR3 is TGTGCCAGCAAGCCAGGGAATAGCAATCAGCCCCAGCATTTT. The full variable domain, with the rest looked up from reference TRBV2 and TRBJ1-5, is EPEVTQTPSHQVTQMGQEVILRCVPISNHLYFYWYRQILGQKVEFLVSFYNNEISEKSEIFDDQFSVERPDGSNFTLKIRSTKLEDSAMYFCASKPGNSNQPQHFGDGTRLSIL.